Reported below is one TCR beta chain. In the authors' workflow: Estimation of nucleated cell counts was performed using reference gene primer amplification. TCRdb keeps only in-frame clones here, not all; method: immunoSEQ multiplex PCR. V, J and clone size derive from that table, while D and trimming were established from the DNA sequence. The data contain 300,000 or so clones, 85% to 90% of them singletons. This sample stems from a study of blood T cell repertoires in COVID-19. Across the whole study: Sites in the United States, Italy and Spain provided acute and convalescent COVID-19 samples. Sample material is recorded as cDNA or gDNA derived from T cells, B-cell-depleted T cells, or PBMCs.

The length of the CDR3 is 13 residues. This rearrangement joins TRBV12-2 to TRBJ2-7; TRBD1 is the table's D call, not checked against the DNA. TRBV12-2 is marked as a pseudogene. The sequenced sample was peripheral blood. The sequence derives from a woman aged 40 to 49 with acute or convalescent COVID-19. As DNA, the CDR3 is TGTGCAAGTCGTCGGGACAGCGAATACGAGCAGTACGTC. Translated, it gives CASRRDSEYEQYV.